Shown below are 26 T cell receptor beta chains from a single sample sequenced in a study of low-dose radiotherapy and immunotherapy resistance in tumors (dated by TCRdb to 2021 to 2024). First-strand cDNA was synthesized using Superscript III and a set of TRAV- and TRBV-specific primers, so that both TCRalpha and TCRbeta chains were covered. A roughly 20-cycle PCR with Phusion amplified the TCRs, pairing a constant-region primer with the adapter that was attached to the V primers. The public reads were quality trimmed at Q25 with fastp and then assembled into clones with MiXCR by TCRdb, keeping productive beta chains. One record per CDR3 amino acid sequence lists the most common genes and DNA. The sample table records about 9,800 distinct CDR3 sequences; around 72% of these occur just once. More than 1.4% of the sample goes to the ten largest clones. The receptors stem from a human donor with advanced metastatic prostate, ovarian, gallbladder or colorectal cancer (not recorded which). This table probably holds off-target reads from a library built for another chain.

The V gene is TRBV5-1, the J gene TRBJ2-7, with 8 bases matching TRBD2. This CDR3 is built from 14 residues. Germline CDR1 is SGHRS and CDR2 is YFSETQ. The J segment lost 2 bases and the V segment lost 8 bases, leaving 9 bases of the junction unmatched. The CDR3 nucleotides are TGCGCCAGTTTAAGCGGGAGCCCCCCCTACGAGCAGTACTTC. It specifies CASLSGSPPYEQYF. The whole variable domain, remainder taken from reference TRBV5-1 and TRBJ2-7, is KAGVTQTPRYLIKTRGQQVTLSCSPISGHRSVSWYQQTPGQGLQFLFEYFSETQRNKGNFPGRFSGRQFSNSRSEMNVSTLELGDSALYLCASLSGSPPYEQYFGPGTRLTVT.

The V call is TRBV7-8, the J call TRBJ2-1, with 7 bases lining up with TRBD1. The germline V gene has CDR1 SGHVS and CDR2 FQNEAQ. Germline trimming cut 3 bases from V and 8 bases from J; bases unmatched to any gene: 7. The CDR3 contains 14 residues. The CDR3 DNA is TGTGCCAGCAGCTTGAGACAGGGTTCTTATGAGCAGTTCTTC. Its protein product is CASSLRQGSYEQFF.

The chain has TRBV28 and TRBJ2-7; D remains unclear. CDR1 and CDR2 from the germline V gene are MDHEN and SYDVKM. V lost 7 bases, J lost 1 base, and 8 bases lay in between. CDR3 size: 12 residues. CDR3 sequence reads: CASNQVSYEQYF. CDR3 DNA sequence: TGTGCCAGCAATCAGGTATCCTACGAGCAGTACTTC.

V gene TRBV19 combines with J gene TRBJ1-3; possible D gene TRBD1, 5 bases. Trimming took off 11 bases at V and 0 bases at J, with 11 bases between the two ends. The CDR3 spans 13 residues. Germline V lookup: CDR1 LNHDA, CDR2 SQIVND (reference sequence). CDR3 coding DNA: TGTGCCGGGGGGGAGCGCTCTGGAAACACCATATATTTT. The encoded protein is CAGGERSGNTIYF.

The chain links TRBV4-2 to TRBJ2-5; TRBD1 aligns across 7 bases. The CDR3 runs 15 residues. Trimming at V came to 0 bases and at J to 4 bases, leaving 5 bases not matched to a gene. The germline V gene encodes CDR1 LGHNA and CDR2 YNFKEQ. This CDR3 reads CASSQDGAGGETQYF. CDR3 coding DNA: TGTGCCAGCAGCCAAGATGGAGCAGGGGGAGAGACCCAGTACTTC.

The chain carries TRBV5-1 and TRBJ1-2; D is undetermined. With 1 base removed from V and 2 bases from J, the gap between germline ends came to 9 bases. The CDR3 is 14 amino acids. The germline V gene has CDR1 SGHRS and CDR2 YFSETQ. The DNA of the CDR3 is TGCGCCAGCAGCTTGTCTTTGGGGAACTATGGCTACACCTTC. It is translated as CASSLSLGNYGYTF.

This rearrangement joins TRBV9 to TRBJ1-5; 7 positions match TRBD1. V shed 0 bases and J 3 bases; nucleotides not matched to a gene: 3. The CDR3 is 15 amino acids. CDR1 SGDLS and CDR2 YYNGEE come from the germline V gene. The CDR3 coding sequence is TGTGCCAGCAGCGTAGCGGGACAGAACAATCAGCCCCAGCATTTT. Translation: CASSVAGQNNQPQHF.

The rearrangement joins TRBV19 to TRBJ1-2; 7 bases are shared with TRBD1. Trimming cost V 3 bases and J 6 bases; bases outside gene matches: 10. Germline CDR1 is LNHDA and CDR2 is SQIVND (reference sequence). This CDR3 spans 15 amino acids. In nucleotides, the CDR3 is TGTGCCAGTAGTATCAGTTGGACAGGTTTGGATGGCTACACCTTC. Translation gives CASSISWTGLDGYTF.

This clonotype occurred once. V is TRBV5-1 and J is TRBJ2-3, with 8 bases aligning to TRBD2. The J segment lost 1 base and the V segment lost 0 bases, leaving 7 bases of the junction unmatched. CDR1 is SGHRS, CDR2 YFSETQ, per germline. The CDR3 length is 17 residues. In DNA, the CDR3 is TGCGCCAGCAGCTTGGGGCCCAGCGGGAGCCGCACAGATACGCAGTATTTT. It yields the protein CASSLGPSGSRTDTQYF.

V and J are TRBV7-8 and TRBJ1-5, with 8 nucleotides matching TRBD1. The CDR3 runs to 15 residues. The germline CDR1 and CDR2 sequences are SGHVS and FQNEAQ. The junction had 2 bases not matched to a gene; V was cut back by 1 base and J by 3 bases. The CDR3 sequence: CASSLGTGTNQPQHF. The DNA for the CDR3 is TGTGCCAGCAGCTTAGGGACAGGGACCAATCAGCCCCAGCATTTT.

This clonotype was detected only once. J is TRBJ1-5 and V is TRBV18; D not resolved. Trimming pared 4 bases from V and 3 bases from J, leaving 10 bases between. CDR1 is KGHSH and CDR2 is LQKENI in the germline V gene. The CDR3 covers 14 residues. CDR3 sequence: CASSREVVNQPQHF. The CDR3 DNA reads TGTGCCAGCTCACGAGAAGTAGTCAATCAGCCCCAGCATTTT.

The chain recombines TRBV6-5 with TRBJ2-5, with TRBD1 as a possible D gene (6 bases). V gave up 5 bases and J gave up 2 bases, with 9 bases separating them. In germline, CDR1 is MNHEY, CDR2 SVGAGI. CDR3 length: 13 residues. In DNA, the CDR3 is TGTGCCAGCAGTGGGACACTACAAGAGACCCAGTACTTC. It encodes CASSGTLQETQYF.

The V and J genes are TRBV19 and TRBJ2-7; weak D call: TRBD2 (5 bases). The CDR3 loop spans 11 amino acids. V was pared by 4 bases and J by 4 bases, with 5 bases between. Germline V CDR1 and CDR2: LNHDA, SQIVND (reference sequence). CDR3: CASSSGYEQYF. The DNA of the CDR3 is TGTGCCAGTAGTAGCGGGTACGAGCAGTACTTC.

The chain recombines TRBV24-1 with TRBJ2-5, with D tentatively TRBD1 or TRBD2 (5 bases each). Trimming left V 3 bases short and J 7 bases short, with 14 bases between. The CDR3 is made up of 14 amino acids. Germline V gene sequence: CDR1 KGHDR, CDR2 SFDVKD. CDR3 DNA: TGTGCCACCAGTGATAACCGGGACCTGGTGACCCAGTACTTC. This sequence encodes CATSDNRDLVTQYF.

The CDR3 DNA reads TGCGCCAGCAGCTTGGCTTCCGGGGGCTCAGATACGCAGTATTTT. It codes for CASSLASGGSDTQYF. The rearrangement joins TRBV5-1 to TRBJ2-3; the D gene could be TRBD1 or TRBD2 (6 bases each). The CDR3 runs to 15 residues. Germline V gene lookup returns CDR1 SGHRS and CDR2 YFSETQ. Trimming removed 0 bases at V and 4 bases at J, with 12 bases between.

The chain has TRBV28 and TRBJ1-1; 7 positions match TRBD1. V lost 8 bases, J lost 4 bases, and 7 bases stayed unmatched. There are 13 residues in the CDR3. The V gene's germline CDR1 is MDHEN and CDR2 SYDVKM. CDR3 amino acids: CASDHQGGTEAFF. The CDR3 DNA reads TGTGCCAGCGACCACCAGGGGGGCACTGAAGCTTTCTTT.

The chain is built from TRBV18 and TRBJ2-7, with TRBD2 matching 12 bases. Trimming took 0 bases from V and 1 from J; bases not matched to a gene: 1. Germline V gene sequence: CDR1 KGHSH, CDR2 LQKENI. The CDR3 extends over 16 amino acids. The CDR3 DNA is TGTGCCAGCTCACCACCCGGGACTAGCGGGTCCTACGAGCAGTACTTC. This translates into CASSPPGTSGSYEQYF.

This sequence joins TRBV4-3 and TRBJ2-7; D possibly corresponds to TRBD2 (6 bases). CDR3 length: 14 amino acids. Trimming stripped 0 bases from V and 3 bases from J, with 9 bases between. Germline CDR1 is LGHNA and CDR2 is YSLEER. CDR3 coding DNA: TGCGCCAGCAGCCAAGAGGTTAGCGGCTACGAGCAGTACTTC. This gives the protein CASSQEVSGYEQYF.

J is TRBJ1-6 and V is TRBV5-1; no reliable D call. Germline CDR1 is SGHRS and CDR2 is YFSETQ. The CDR3 loop spans 14 amino acids. V was shortened by 0 bases and J by 9 bases, with 10 bases between the two germline ends. Here the CDR3 DNA reads TGCGCCAGCAGCTTGGAGGCAGACTCTTCACCCCTCCACTTT. Protein product: CASSLEADSSPLHF.

The chain couples TRBV7-9 to TRBJ2-2; D gene unclear. The CDR3 is made up of 16 amino acids. Germline V gives CDR1 SEHNR, CDR2 FQNEAQ (reference sequence). Trimming pared 1 base from V and 1 base from J, leaving 10 bases between. The CDR3 sequence: CASSLDLLLNTGELFF. The CDR3 DNA follows: TGTGCCAGCAGCTTAGATTTGCTGTTGAACACCGGGGAGCTGTTTTTT.

This clonotype was found once. V and J are TRBV7-2 and TRBJ2-1, with 10 bases identical to TRBD2. Germline loops: CDR1 SGHTA, CDR2 FQGNSA. The CDR3 is made up of 17 amino acids. Losses at the gene ends were 5 bases for V and 6 bases for J; bases not matched to a gene: 13. The CDR3 DNA is TGTGCCAGCAGCCCTACCTCCGGGACTAGCGCCCTCAATGAGCAGTTCTTC. This codes for CASSPTSGTSALNEQFF.

V and J are TRBV3-1 and TRBJ2-1; 8 bases agree with TRBD2. The CDR3 runs 16 residues. With V trimmed by 1 base and J by 7 bases, 9 bases remained unmatched. Germline loops: CDR1 LGHDT, CDR2 YNNKEL (reference sequence). The CDR3 protein is CASSQVGGGRGNEQFF. The CDR3 nucleotides are TGTGCCAGCAGCCAAGTAGGCGGGGGGAGGGGAAATGAGCAGTTCTTC.

In its sample, this clonotype was seen a few times. This sequence joins TRBV28 and TRBJ2-7; either TRBD1 or TRBD2 may supply D (5 bases each). The CDR3 consists of 14 residues. Trimming removed 10 bases from V and 1 base from J, with 17 bases in between. The germline CDR1 and CDR2 sequences are MDHEN and SYDVKM. This chain's CDR3 is CATVERGRSYEQYF. CDR3 nucleotide sequence: TGTGCCACCGTGGAGAGGGGCAGGTCCTACGAGCAGTACTTC.

This sequence joins TRBV5-8 and TRBJ1-5; 9 bases line up with TRBD1. The V segment lost 5 bases and the J segment 3 bases; nucleotides outside the gene matches: 9. The length of the CDR3 is 16 residues. Germline lookup yields CDR1 SGHTS and CDR2 YDEGEE. CDR3 sequence: CASRRPGDRVNQPQHF. DNA for the CDR3: TGTGCCAGCAGACGCCCGGGGGACAGGGTCAATCAGCCCCAGCATTTT.

This chain uses TRBV12-3 or TRBV12-4 with TRBJ1-2; 9 nucleotides match TRBD1. This CDR3 region has 14 residues. V lost 6 bases to trimming and J lost 6 bases; unmatched junction nucleotides: 8. For the CDR3, the DNA is TGTGCCAGCAGCCCATTGACAGGGGGTCATGGCTACACCTTC. Its protein product is CASSPLTGGHGYTF.

The chain is built from TRBV20-1 and TRBJ2-7; 8 bases match TRBD2. CDR3 size: 12 residues. V lost 2 bases to trimming and J lost 4 bases; unmatched junction nucleotides: 1. CDR1 DFQATT and CDR2 SNEGSKA come from the germline V gene (reference sequence). The CDR3 loop reads CSARIAGYEQYF. The CDR3, as DNA: TGCAGTGCTAGAATAGCGGGATACGAGCAGTACTTC.